The 11 T cell receptor beta chains below were found in one sample sequenced in a study of blood T cell repertoires in COVID-19. The protocol was immunoSEQ multiplex PCR, while the TCRdb copy is restricted to in-frame clones and leaves out a portion. The table lists 180,000 or so clones, less than 90% of them singletons. Material: PBMCs or T cells enriched from blood (not recorded which). The origin of the receptors is a human donor with acute COVID-19. The donor label of this sample is uncertain.

The gene calls are TRBV6-1 and TRBJ1-3, with TRBD1 matching 7 bases. V lost 1 base, J lost 2 bases, and 8 bases stayed unmatched. This CDR3 has 17 amino acids. Germline V lookup: CDR1 MNHNS, CDR2 SASEGT. CDR3 in DNA: TGTGCCAGCAGTGAAGAGGTCAGGGGGTACGCTGGAAACACCATATATTTT. Protein product: CASSEEVRGYAGNTIYF.

This clone was recorded a few times. The chain recombines TRBV5-4 with TRBJ2-5, with TRBD1 matching over 9 bases. CDR1 and CDR2 (germline): SGHNT, YYREEE (reference sequence). This CDR3 spans 15 amino acids. Trimming cost V 0 bases and J 5 bases; bases outside gene matches: 5. The CDR3 coding sequence is TGTGCCAGCAGCTTGGGGGGACAGGGTGGGGAGACCCAGTACTTC. Its translation is CASSLGGQGGETQYF.

This clone occurred a few times. CDR3 sequence: CASAVAENTEAFF. CDR3 sequence (DNA): TGTGCCAGTGCGGTAGCGGAGAACACTGAAGCTTTCTTT. The chain uses TRBV7-2 and TRBJ1-1; no definite D call. This CDR3 has 13 amino acids. The V and J ends lost 9 bases and 1 base respectively, with 12 bases between them. Germline CDR1 and CDR2: SGHTA and FQGNSA.

The chain couples TRBV19 to TRBJ1-1, with TRBD1 as a possible D gene (6 bases). Germline CDR1 LNHDA, CDR2 SQIVND (reference sequence). Deletions cut 7 bases from V and 7 bases from J, with 10 bases between. This CDR3 contains 11 residues. The CDR3 loop reads CASTQQGEAFF. CDR3 DNA: TGTGCCAGTACTCAACAGGGTGAAGCTTTCTTT.

This chain links TRBV6-2 or TRBV6-3 with TRBJ2-2; D is unresolved. V lost 7 bases to trimming and J lost 0 bases, with 12 bases between them. The CDR3 runs 15 residues. CDR1 is MNHEY and CDR2 is SVGEGT in the germline V gene. The DNA for the CDR3 is TGTGCCAGCACCCCTGCGTTCGCGAACACCGGGGAGCTGTTTTTT. Translated, it gives CASTPAFANTGELFF.

The rearrangement links TRBV7-9 to TRBJ2-5; the match to TRBD2 covers 12 bases. V was clipped by 5 bases and J by 4 bases; unmatched bases: 8. Germline CDR1 is SEHNR and CDR2 is FQNEAQ (reference sequence). The CDR3 is 16 amino acids. CDR3 in DNA: TGTGCCAGCAGCCCATCTAGCGGGGGGGCCTCAGAGACCCAGTACTTC. Amino acid sequence: CASSPSSGGASETQYF.

This clone was counted only a few times. The V and J genes are TRBV19 and TRBJ1-5; TRBD1 matches 9 bases. This CDR3 contains 14 residues. Looked up from germline, CDR1 is LNHDA and CDR2 is SQIVND (reference sequence). With 3 bases clipped from V and 10 bases from J, the junction kept 7 bases outside the gene matches. CDR3: CASSMGQGETPQHF. The CDR3 DNA sequence: TGTGCCAGTAGTATGGGACAGGGAGAAACCCCCCAGCATTTT. The complete variable domain, with remaining parts taken from reference TRBV19 and TRBJ1-5, reads DGGITQSPKYLFRKEGQNVTLSCEQNLNHDAMYWYRQDPGQGLRLIYYSQIVNDFQKGDIAEGYSVSREKKESFPLTVTSAQKNPTAFYLCASSMGQGETPQHFGDGTRLSIL.

The sample holds one count of this clone. The chain is built from TRBV18 and TRBJ2-5, with 9 bases matching TRBD1. The CDR3 totals 14 residues. V was clipped by 4 bases and J by 5 bases; unmatched bases: 5. Germline CDR1 reads KGHSH; CDR2 reads LQKENI. CDR3 amino acids: CASSRGQGSETQYF. CDR3 nucleotides: TGTGCCAGCTCACGCGGACAGGGGTCGGAGACCCAGTACTTC.

The chain employs TRBV5-1 and TRBJ1-2; 8 positions match TRBD1. The germline V gene has CDR1 SGHRS and CDR2 YFSETQ. This CDR3 comprises 15 residues. V lost 0 bases to trimming and J lost 8 bases; unmatched junction nucleotides: 9. The CDR3 loop is CASSLAVSTGVGYTF. CDR3 sequence (DNA): TGCGCCAGCAGCTTGGCCGTCTCGACAGGGGTGGGCTACACCTTC.

This chain uses TRBV6-5 with TRBJ1-6; weak D call: TRBD1 (6 bases). Germline V gene sequence: CDR1 MNHEY, CDR2 SVGAGI. The CDR3 has 14 residues. Trimming cost V 6 bases and J 12 bases, with 18 bases left between them. The CDR3 DNA reads as TGTGCCAGCAGCGGTACAGGGAAGAGAGTACCCCTCCACTTT. It translates to CASSGTGKRVPLHF.

The chain links TRBV27 to TRBJ2-2; D is possibly TRBD1 (6 bases). This CDR3 region has 15 residues. V gave up 8 bases and J gave up 4 bases, with 17 bases separating them. Germline V gene data show CDR1 as MNHEY and CDR2 as SMNVEV (reference sequence). CDR3 region: CASGGLGDPTGELFF. In DNA, the CDR3 is TGTGCCAGCGGGGGCTTGGGGGATCCCACCGGGGAGCTGTTTTTT.